A single sample is the source of the 15 T cell receptor beta chains below, sequenced in a study of PD-L1 blockade in urothelial cancer. Generated by immunoSEQ multiplex PCR, the TCRdb table keeps only in-frame clones and is missing some. This table has approximately 90,000 clones, around 87% appearing once. Indicated time point: pretreatment peripheral blood. This sample comprised PBMCs, obtained around atezolizumab (anti-PD-L1) treatment. The receptors were gathered from a man aged 55 to 69 with urothelial cancer.

The chain is built from TRBV10-1 and TRBJ1-3; D gene uncertain. The CDR3 extends over 14 amino acids. Trimming cost V 3 bases and J 2 bases, with 8 bases left between them. CDR1 and CDR2 from the germline V gene are WNHNN and SYGVQD (reference sequence). The CDR3 coding sequence is TGCGCCAGCAGTGATCGGGGAGCTGGAAACACCATATATTTT. Translating gives CASSDRGAGNTIYF.

The chain combines TRBV7-9 with TRBJ1-1; TRBD1 aligns across 7 bases. Per the germline V gene, CDR1 is SEHNR and CDR2 is FQNEAQ (reference sequence). The CDR3 has 13 amino acids. V gave up 3 bases and J gave up 4 bases; unmatched junction bases: 2. In nucleotides, the CDR3 is TGTGCCAGCAGCTTCAGGGGGGCCACTGAAGCTTTCTTT. This encodes CASSFRGATEAFF.

The V call is TRBV5-1, the J call TRBJ1-2; no clear D gene. Germline assignment: CDR1 SGHRS and CDR2 YFSETQ. The CDR3 runs 14 residues. V lost 4 bases, J lost 3 bases, and 13 bases lay in between. The CDR3 DNA follows: TGCGCCAGCAGCCCCGACGGCGGCGACTATGGCTACACCTTC. Translating gives CASSPDGGDYGYTF. Filled out from reference TRBV5-1 and TRBJ1-2, the complete variable domain reads KAGVTQTPRYLIKTRGQQVTLSCSPISGHRSVSWYQQTPGQGLQFLFEYFSETQRNKGNFPGRFSGRQFSNSRSEMNVSTLELGDSALYLCASSPDGGDYGYTFGSGTRLTVV.

This sequence joins TRBV19 and TRBJ1-2; D may be TRBD1 (6 bases). Germline V gene sequence: CDR1 LNHDA, CDR2 SQIVND (reference sequence). The CDR3 loop spans 17 amino acids. Trimming shortened V by 5 bases and J by 0 bases, and 19 bases separated the two germline ends. The CDR3 DNA reads TGTGCCAGTAGTTTACAGACAGGACCAACCACTAACTATGGCTACACCTTC. Amino acids: CASSLQTGPTTNYGYTF.

This clone was recorded a few times. Other nucleotide sequences from this sample produce the same CDR3. Here the CDR3 DNA reads TGTGCCAGCAGCCTCACAGGGAACACTGAAGCTTTCTTT. It codes for CASSLTGNTEAFF. The gene calls are TRBV11-2 and TRBJ1-1, with a tentative D call TRBD1 (5 bases). Germline V CDR1 and CDR2: SGHAT, FQNNGV. Between the trimmed V and J ends, which lost 5 bases and 1 base, there was a span of 8 bases. The CDR3 consists of 13 residues.

V gene TRBV7-8 combines with J gene TRBJ1-2; 7 bases are a match to TRBD1. CDR1 and CDR2 from the germline V gene are SGHVS and FQNEAQ. CDR3 length: 14 residues. Losses at the gene ends were 5 bases for V and 5 bases for J; bases not matched to a gene: 8. CDR3 amino acids: CASSPPDRIYGYTF. The CDR3 region has the DNA TGTGCCAGCAGCCCCCCGGACAGGATATATGGCTACACCTTC.

Notes on this clone: At the DNA level, this CDR3 is encoded by other sequences in the same sample as well. The V call is TRBV30, the J call TRBJ2-5; maybe TRBD2 (6 bases). The CDR3 is 13 residues long. In germline, CDR1 is GTSNPN, CDR2 SVGIG (reference sequence). V was cut by 0 bases and J by 5 bases, with 10 bases left in between. The CDR3 loop is CAWSVRGGETQYF. CDR3 DNA sequence: TGTGCCTGGAGTGTACGGGGAGGCGAGACCCAGTACTTC.

The V gene is TRBV2, the J gene TRBJ2-7, with D possibly being TRBD1 (6 bases). The germline V gene encodes CDR1 SNHLY and CDR2 FYNNEI. V dropped 8 bases and J dropped 2 bases, with 16 bases sitting between them. The CDR3 runs to 14 residues. DNA of the CDR3: TGTGCCAGCCGGACAGTCCGTCGGACCTACGAGCAGTACTTC. This translates into CASRTVRRTYEQYF. The full variable domain, in which reference TRBV2 and TRBJ2-7 provide the parts outside the CDR3, is EPEVTQTPSHQVTQMGQEVILRCVPISNHLYFYWYRQILGQKVEFLVSFYNNEISEKSEIFDDQFSVERPDGSNFTLKIRSTKLEDSAMYFCASRTVRRTYEQYFGPGTRLTVT.

This clone has more than one count but fewer than ten. The rearrangement joins TRBV7-9 to TRBJ2-7; TRBD1 is a possible D gene (6 bases). The CDR3 contains 14 residues. Trimming shortened V by 2 bases and J by 3 bases, and 11 bases separated the two germline ends. Germline loops: CDR1 SEHNR, CDR2 FQNEAQ (reference sequence). The CDR3 sequence: CASSLLTGNYEQYF. Written as DNA, the CDR3 is TGTGCCAGCAGCTTATTAACAGGGAACTACGAGCAGTACTTC. The full variable domain, its missing parts supplied by reference TRBV7-9 and TRBJ2-7, is DTGVSQNPRHKITKRGQNVTFRCDPISEHNRLYWYRQTLGQGPEFLTYFQNEAQLEKSRLLSDRFSAERPKGSFSTLEIQRTEQGDSAMYLCASSLLTGNYEQYFGPGTRLTVT.

The chain links TRBV30 to TRBJ1-4, with 10 bases fitting TRBD1. CDR3 length equals 16 residues. Germline CDR1 and CDR2: GTSNPN and SVGIG (reference sequence). V gave up 3 bases and J gave up 3 bases; unmatched junction bases: 7. Here the CDR3 reads CAWSPGQGLPNEKLFF. CDR3 sequence (DNA): TGTGCCTGGAGCCCGGGACAGGGGTTACCTAATGAAAAACTGTTTTTT.

This clone was recorded only once. The rearrangement links TRBV10-2 to TRBJ2-3; 9 bases agree with TRBD2. Germline assignment: CDR1 WSHSY and CDR2 SAAADI. The trim removed 3 bases at V and 6 bases at J, leaving 4 bases unmatched. The CDR3 loop spans 14 amino acids. For the CDR3, the DNA is TGCGCCAGCAGTGACGCGGGAGGGGGGGATACGCAGTATTTT. Translation gives CASSDAGGGDTQYF.

The chain employs TRBV19 and TRBJ2-7; TRBD1 matches 10 bases. This CDR3 spans 16 amino acids. With V trimmed by 1 base and J by 0 bases, 3 bases remained unmatched. The germline CDR1 and CDR2 sequences are LNHDA and SQIVND (reference sequence). As DNA, the CDR3 is TGTGCCAGTAGTATAGGGACAGGGGGTACCTCCTACGAGCAGTACTTC. It encodes CASSIGTGGTSYEQYF.

This chain connects TRBV4-1 to TRBJ1-5; D remains unclear. This CDR3 contains 13 residues. V was trimmed by 3 bases and J by 5 bases, leaving 8 bases between them. CDR1 and CDR2 from the germline V gene are MGHRA and YSYEKL. The CDR3 reads CASSHGRDQPQHF. In nucleotides, the CDR3 is TGCGCCAGCAGCCATGGGCGGGATCAGCCCCAGCATTTT.

The chain links TRBV5-5 to TRBJ1-3; TRBD1 aligns across 7 bases. Germline V gives CDR1 SGHKS, CDR2 YYEKEE (reference sequence). CDR3 length equals 16 residues. The ends lost 3 bases at V and 0 bases at J; junction bases unmatched: 6. The CDR3 is CASSSGQTFSGNTIYF. CDR3 nucleotide sequence: TGTGCCAGCAGCTCGGGACAGACCTTCTCTGGAAACACCATATATTTT. Combining the CDR3 with reference TRBV5-5 and TRBJ1-3 gives the whole variable domain DAGVTQSPTHLIKTRGQQVTLRCSPISGHKSVSWYQQVLGQGPQFIFQYYEKEERGRGNFPDRFSARQFPNYSSELNVNALLLGDSALYLCASSSGQTFSGNTIYFGEGSWLTVV.

V is TRBV7-2 and J is TRBJ1-2; maybe TRBD1 (5 bases). The V gene lost 4 bases and the J gene lost 4 bases, with 10 bases spanning the gap. Germline V lookup: CDR1 SGHTA, CDR2 FQGNSA. The CDR3 has 13 residues. CDR3 in amino acids: CASSSDSIYGYTF. In DNA, the CDR3 is TGTGCCAGCAGCTCCGACAGTATCTATGGCTACACCTTC. The full variable domain, its missing parts supplied by reference TRBV7-2 and TRBJ1-2, is GAGVSQSPSNKVTEKGKDVELRCDPISGHTALYWYRQSLGQGLEFLIYFQGNSAPDKSGLPSDRFSAERTGGSVSTLTIQRTQQEDSAVYLCASSSDSIYGYTFGSGTRLTVV.